This T cell receptor beta chain came from a study of early T cells in non-severe SARS-CoV-2 infection (dated by TCRdb to the early 2020s). About the investigation overall: Bulk RNA from unsorted whole blood was used for TCR sequencing, so alpha and beta chains could not be paired.

The CDR3 covers 14 residues, taking in both the cysteine and the phenylalanine. The only DNA kept is the CDR3, 42 bases in frame from the first base. The germline ends are 10 bases apart after V is trimmed by 4 bases and J by 0 bases. Based on the germline V gene (reference sequence), the CDR1 and CDR2 sequences are SEHNR and FQNEAQ. This was a case-control study nested in a cohort of healthcare workers in London, UK, who had nasopharyngeal swab PCR tests and blood samples taken every week. Healthcare workers were recruited between 23 and 31 March 2020, during the week of the UK lockdown, and were followed weekly for up to roughly 15 weeks. On this clonotype itself: The antigen it recognizes is unknown. Within one base of it there is no much larger clone, and no base qualities were kept.

The method was 5' RACE. For sequencing, a NextSeq 500 was employed. The TCR library protocol attached unique molecular identifiers to individual cDNA molecules to correct for sequencing error and PCR bias. TCR alpha and beta chains were both sequenced, and the abundances of alpha and beta sequences in each sample were closely correlated with each other. As for how the authors treated the data: Decombinator V4 was used to annotate the V gene, J gene and CDR3 of the TCR sequences. Expanded TCRs were defined as changing significantly between any two time points under a Poisson model with p below 0.0001. TCR abundances were normalised to the total number of TCRs sequenced per sample and were expressed as counts per million. TRAV1-2 paired with TRAJ12, TRAJ20 or TRAJ33 defined MAIT TCRs, while TRAV10 paired with TRAJ18 defined iNKT TCRs. VDJdb, accessed on 1 November 2021, was searched for TCRs annotated for CMV, EBV and SARS-CoV-2, and TCRs annotated for more than one antigen were excluded. The public sequencing data were trimmed at Q25 with fastp and processed into clonotypes with MiXCR by TCRdb, which kept only in-frame beta chains. Rows are combined by CDR3 protein, so each entry shows the most common genes and DNA. TCRdb assigned the V and J calls; the authors' analysis was not used. The sample records tens of thousands of distinct CDR3 sequences, more than 4% of which are singletons. About 15% of the sample goes to the ten largest clones.

Points the paper makes about the study in general: VDJdb matching was skewed toward anti-spike CD8 responses, so virus-specific expansions were likely underestimated and private and CD4 specificities were missed.

This sequence originates from an adult who was a healthcare worker with PCR-confirmed SARS-CoV-2 infection or an uninfected control (not recorded which). The sample was whole blood. The chain was built from TRBV7-9 and TRBJ2-7; a confident D gene designation cannot be given. At the DNA level, the sequence is TGTGCCAGCAGCTCATCGGCGGTCTCCTACGAGCAGTACTTC. This encodes CASSSSAVSYEQYF.